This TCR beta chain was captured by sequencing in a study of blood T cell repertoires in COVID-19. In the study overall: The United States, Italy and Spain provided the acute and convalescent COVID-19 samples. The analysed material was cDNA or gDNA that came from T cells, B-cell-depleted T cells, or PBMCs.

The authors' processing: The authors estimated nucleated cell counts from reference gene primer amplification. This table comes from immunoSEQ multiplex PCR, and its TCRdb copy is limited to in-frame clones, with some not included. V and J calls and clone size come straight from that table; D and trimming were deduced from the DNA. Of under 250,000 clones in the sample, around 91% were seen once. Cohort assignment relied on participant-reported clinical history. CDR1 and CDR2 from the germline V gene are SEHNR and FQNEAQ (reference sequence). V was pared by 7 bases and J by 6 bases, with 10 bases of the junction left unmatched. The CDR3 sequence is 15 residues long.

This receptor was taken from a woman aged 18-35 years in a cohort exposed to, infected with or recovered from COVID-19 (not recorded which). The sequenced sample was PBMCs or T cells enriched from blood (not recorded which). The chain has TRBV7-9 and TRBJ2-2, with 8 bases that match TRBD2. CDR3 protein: CASTEAGDKAGELFF. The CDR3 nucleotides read TGTGCCAGCACCGAAGCGGGAGATAAGGCCGGGGAGCTGTTTTTT.